The 27 T cell receptor beta chains in this list originate from one sample, sequenced in a study of blood T cells in healthy people across ages. Combining a sample-barcoded 5' primer with a J-beta primer mix, a second PCR ran for roughly 6 to 11 cycles. A single record per CDR3 protein comes from TCRdb applying MiXCR to the 5' RACE reads. The table has a few hundred thousand distinct CDR3 sequences, 45% to 60% seen once. Sequenced material: blood. Every receptor here comes from a man aged 55 to 69 in good health.

This chain connects TRBV7-6 to TRBJ2-1; the D gene is possibly TRBD2 (7 bases). Near its end, the DNA agrees better with TRBJ2-7, so the J call may be wrong. The germline V gene encodes CDR1 SGHVS and CDR2 FNYEAQ. The CDR3 has 14 residues. Here the CDR3 reads CASSLRTRDNEQYF. DNA of the CDR3: TGTGCCAGCAGCTTGCGGACTAGGGACAATGAGCAGTACTTC.

This clonotype was found a few times. The CDR3: CASSSDYTRTDTQYF. In nucleotides, the CDR3 is TGTGCCAGCAGCTCGGACTATACCCGCACAGATACGCAGTATTTT. The V and J genes are TRBV7-3 and TRBJ2-3; maybe TRBD2 (6 bases). Germline V CDR1 and CDR2: SGHTA, FQGTGA. With 4 bases removed from V and 1 base from J, the gap between germline ends came to 12 bases. The CDR3 consists of 15 residues.

The chain links TRBV20-1 to TRBJ2-7; TRBD1 matches 8 bases. The CDR3 is 15 residues long. The junction had 7 bases not matched to a gene; V was cut back by 0 bases and J by 3 bases. Germline CDR1 and CDR2: DFQATT and SNEGSKA (reference sequence). For the CDR3, the DNA is TGCAGTGCTAGAGATCCCGCAGGGGGCTTCTACGAGCAGTACTTC. Translation gives CSARDPAGGFYEQYF.

In nucleotides, the CDR3 is TGTGCCAGCAGTTTAGGGCCGGAGCAAGAGACCCAGTACTTC. As protein: CASSLGPEQETQYF. The rearrangement joins TRBV12-3 or TRBV12-4 to TRBJ2-5; the D is unclear. CDR3 length equals 14 residues. Trimming took 1 base from V and 2 from J, leaving 8 bases between them.

This clonotype was seen repeatedly, ten times or more. Being one base from a much bigger clone, this may be a read error. The V gene is TRBV28, the J gene TRBJ2-1, with a tentative D call TRBD1 (5 bases). Germline-derived CDR1 and CDR2 are MDHEN and SYDVKM. The V and J ends lost 5 bases and 15 bases respectively, with 23 bases between them. CDR3 length: 14 residues. The CDR3 nucleotides are TGTGCCAGCAGTGTTGGGCAAAAGGGGTCCCCCCCGTTCTTC. This gives the protein CASSVGQKGSPPFF. The whole variable domain, filled in from reference TRBV28 and TRBJ2-1, reads DVKVTQSSRYLVKRTGEKVFLECVQDMDHENMFWYRQDPGLGLRLIYFSYDVKMKEKGDIPEGYSVSREKKERFSLILESASTNQTSMYLCASSVGQKGSPPFFGPGTRLTVL.

This sequence joins TRBV29-1 and TRBJ2-5; 7 nucleotides line up with TRBD1. The CDR3 sequence is 13 residues long. Germline-derived CDR1 and CDR2 are SQVTM and ANQGSEA. Trimming cost V 4 bases and J 2 bases; bases outside gene matches: 4. This CDR3 reads CSVGPQGQETQYF. The CDR3 DNA sequence: TGCAGCGTTGGCCCACAGGGGCAAGAGACCCAGTACTTC.

This clonotype was counted once. V is TRBV5-5 and J is TRBJ2-3, with 9 bases aligning to TRBD2. Germline V gene sequence: CDR1 SGHKS, CDR2 YYEKEE (reference sequence). This CDR3 is 15 amino acids long. Unmatched junction bases numbered 2, after V lost 0 bases and J lost 3 bases. In nucleotides, the CDR3 is TGTGCCAGCAGCTTGGAGCTAGCGGGGACAGATACGCAGTATTTT. Translated, it gives CASSLELAGTDTQYF.

This chain connects TRBV28 to TRBJ2-7; TRBD2 agrees at 7 bases. The CDR3 extends over 13 amino acids. Looked up from germline, CDR1 is MDHEN and CDR2 is SYDVKM. V was clipped by 7 bases and J by 7 bases; unmatched bases: 10. Written as DNA, the CDR3 is TGTGCCAGCACTCCCCCGGCAGCGGGGGAGCAGTACTTC. This codes for CASTPPAAGEQYF.

CDR3 nucleotides: TGTGCCAGCAGTTTTGGGACTGGCTTGAAAAACGAGCAGTACTTC. Protein product: CASSFGTGLKNEQYF. This chain connects TRBV6-6 to TRBJ2-4; D perhaps matches TRBD2 (6 bases). The end of the DNA is better explained by TRBJ2-7, so the J call may be wrong. Germline CDR1 MNHNY, CDR2 SVGAGI (reference sequence). The CDR3 extends over 15 amino acids.

The chain links TRBV6-6 to TRBJ1-4; tentatively, D is TRBD1 (5 bases). This CDR3 is built from 14 residues. Looked up from germline, CDR1 is MNHNY and CDR2 is SVGAGI (reference sequence). The V end was cut by 6 bases, the J end by 3 bases, with 11 bases between. The CDR3 DNA reads TGTGCCAGCAGGGGGACCGCATCTAATGAAAAACTGTTTTTT. Translation gives CASRGTASNEKLFF.

This clonotype was seen a few times. This chain connects TRBV20-1 to TRBJ2-7; TRBD2 might be the D (7 bases). Germline values: CDR1 DFQATT, CDR2 SNEGSKA (reference sequence). V was pared by 6 bases and J by 3 bases, with 21 bases between. This CDR3 has 15 amino acids. CDR3 coding DNA: TGCAGTGCCCTGGGGGGGCCCGGTAATAGCTACGAGCAGTACTTC. It yields the protein CSALGGPGNSYEQYF.

In regard to this clonotype: Germline is not matched at one junction end, which may reflect a read error. The chain is built from TRBV29-1 and TRBJ1-2; D call uncertain. Germline CDR1 is SQVTM and CDR2 is ANQGSEA. The CDR3 consists of 15 residues. As DNA, the CDR3 is TGCAGCGTTTATGACGGGAAGGACGCCGACTATGCCTACACCTTC. Translated: CSVYDGKDADYAYTF.

The rearrangement uses TRBV6-4 and TRBJ2-3; 12 bases match TRBD2. This CDR3 has 16 residues. Per germline, CDR1 MRHNA and CDR2 SNTAGT. J gave up 4 bases and V 0 bases, and 2 bases lay outside the gene matches. CDR3 DNA sequence: TGTGCCAGCAGTGACTCGACTAGCGGGGGCCCAGATACGCAGTATTTT. Translated: CASSDSTSGGPDTQYF.

V gene TRBV28 combines with J gene TRBJ2-5, with D possibly matching TRBD1 (7 bases). V lost 6 bases, J lost 7 bases, and 18 bases lay in between. There are 14 residues in the CDR3. CDR1 and CDR2 (germline): MDHEN, SYDVKM. DNA for the CDR3: TGTGCCAGCAGCCGGGACAGAGTGGGAGGGACCCAGTACTTC. This codes for CASSRDRVGGTQYF.

The V gene is TRBV20-1, the J gene TRBJ2-5; 7 bases fit TRBD1. The CDR3 has 14 amino acids. The V and J ends lost 3 bases and 1 base, in that order; junction bases with no gene match: 5. In germline, CDR1 is DFQATT, CDR2 SNEGSKA (reference sequence). The CDR3 DNA reads TGCAGTGCTAGGGACAGGATCCTCCAAGAGACCCAGTACTTC. It is translated as CSARDRILQETQYF.

This clonotype was detected a few times. The CDR3 is CSAPFTGEGDTQYF. The CDR3 DNA reads as TGCAGTGCCCCGTTTACGGGAGAAGGAGATACGCAGTATTTT. This sequence joins TRBV20-1 and TRBJ2-3; D is perhaps TRBD2 (6 bases). This CDR3 is 14 amino acids long. V shed 6 bases and J shed 5 bases, with 18 bases lying between them. Looked up from germline, CDR1 is DFQATT and CDR2 is SNEGSKA (reference sequence).

This clonotype was seen once. V and J are TRBV29-1 and TRBJ1-1; a possible D gene is TRBD1 (6 bases). Germline CDR1 is SQVTM and CDR2 is ANQGSEA. V shed 8 bases and J shed 2 bases, with 18 bases lying between them. The CDR3 is made up of 14 amino acids. The CDR3 loop reads CSFRGGQRNTEAFF. DNA for the CDR3: TGCAGCTTCAGGGGTGGACAGCGTAACACTGAAGCTTTCTTT.

This clonotype occurred many times. The chain carries TRBV7-2 and TRBJ1-5; D is possibly TRBD1 (6 bases). CDR3 length equals 14 residues. Germline CDR1 reads SGHTA; CDR2 reads FQGNSA. Trimming removed 5 bases from V and 7 bases from J, with 15 bases in between. The CDR3 DNA follows: TGTGCCAGCAGCCGGGGGGGGACACGGCAGCCCCAGCATTTT. Translated, it gives CASSRGGTRQPQHF.

This clonotype was recorded at least ten times. CDR3 nucleotides: TGTGCCAGCAGCCGTGCGCGGGGGTTTGGCGAGCAGTACTTC. It yields the protein CASSRARGFGEQYF. The chain links TRBV7-2 to TRBJ2-7; 7 positions agree with TRBD2. The trim removed 5 bases at V and 6 bases at J, leaving 10 bases unmatched. Germline V gives CDR1 SGHTA, CDR2 FQGNSA. This CDR3 is 14 amino acids long.

The chain uses TRBV20-1 and TRBJ2-3, with TRBD2 matching over 8 bases. CDR1 and CDR2 from the germline V gene are DFQATT and SNEGSKA (reference sequence). V lost 2 bases to trimming and J lost 3 bases; unmatched junction nucleotides: 13. The CDR3 runs 17 residues. Here the CDR3 DNA reads TGCAGTGCTAGATCCGACGGGGGAGCGGGGGTAACAGATACGCAGTATTTT. As protein: CSARSDGGAGVTDTQYF.

This clonotype was picked up a small number of times. This chain uses TRBV13 with TRBJ2-5, with unresolved D. Per germline, CDR1 PRHDT and CDR2 FYEKMQ (reference sequence). V lost 3 bases and J lost 0, with 5 bases in between. The CDR3 covers 13 residues. The CDR3, as DNA: TGTGCCAGCAGCTTTGGGTACCAAGAGACCCAGTACTTC. Translating it yields CASSFGYQETQYF.

The CDR3 sequence: CSARDLGGLWGEQYF. The CDR3 region has the DNA TGCAGTGCTAGAGATCTCGGGGGGTTGTGGGGAGAGCAGTACTTC. The V call is TRBV20-1, the J call TRBJ2-4; 7 nucleotides match TRBD2. The germline gives CDR1 DFQATT, CDR2 SNEGSKA (reference sequence). J lost 13 bases, V lost 0 bases, and 15 bases had no gene match. This CDR3 has 15 residues.

This rearrangement joins TRBV20-1 to TRBJ2-7, with D unresolved. Trimming left V 0 bases short and J 2 bases short, with 11 bases between. The germline V gene has CDR1 DFQATT and CDR2 SNEGSKA (reference sequence). The CDR3 covers 14 residues. The CDR3 coding sequence is TGCAGTGCTAGAGATTGGCAGAGCCCCTACGAGCAGTACTTC. It encodes CSARDWQSPYEQYF.

This chain connects TRBV29-1 to TRBJ2-7; no definite D call. V lost 5 bases and J 4 bases, leaving 9 bases between the germline ends. CDR1 and CDR2 (germline): SQVTM, ANQGSEA. There are 11 residues in the CDR3. The CDR3 bases are TGCAGCGTTCAAGTCCGGTACGAGCAGTACTTC. Residues: CSVQVRYEQYF.

With respect to this clonotype: One end of the junction fails to match germline, which may point to a read error. The J gene is TRBJ1-1, the V gene TRBV29-1; 7 bases map to TRBD1. Germline CDR1 reads SQVTM; CDR2 reads ANQGSEA. The CDR3 is made up of 11 amino acids. CDR3 sequence: CSVKDRAEAFF. CDR3 nucleotides: TGCAGCGTTAAAGACAGGGCTGAAGCTTTCTTT. Drawing the rest from reference TRBV29-1 and TRBJ1-1, the complete variable domain is SAVISQKPSRDICQRGTSLTIQCQVDSQVTMMFWYRQQPGQSLTLIATANQGSEATYESGFVIDKFPISRPNLTFSTLTVSNMSPEDSSIYLCSVKDRAEAFFGQGTRLTVV.

Only one count was recorded for this clonotype. The rearrangement links TRBV6-1 to TRBJ2-7; unclear D gene. The J call could be wrong; TRBJ2-5 is a better fit for the DNA end. Per germline, CDR1 MNHNS and CDR2 SASEGT. The length of the CDR3 is 11 residues. CDR3 sequence (DNA): TGTGCCAGCGGGATTGGGGAGACCCAGTACTTC. This encodes CASGIGETQYF.

V gene TRBV6-6 combines with J gene TRBJ2-4, with D hard to call. The J call may be in error: the DNA end matches TRBJ2-7 better. Germline V gives CDR1 MNHNY, CDR2 SVGAGI (reference sequence). This CDR3 has 12 residues. The CDR3 region is CASGRRDYEQYF. CDR3 DNA: TGTGCCAGCGGGCGCCGCGATTACGAGCAGTACTTC.